This TCR beta chain appears in the sequencing data of a study of tumor and adjacent non-tumor tissue in lung cancer. Study results and limitations: In normal lung, the top 100 clones were significantly more dominant than in tumor. Patients with more diverse tumor TCRs had worse survival.

Germline lookup yields CDR1 LGHNA and CDR2 YSLEER. CDR3 size: 17 residues. The library came from three nested PCR rounds adapted from ARM-PCR protocols. TCRdb processed the multiplex PCR reads anew with MiXCR; each CDR3 protein has one entry. The top ten hold 20% to 25% of the sample, which has fewer than 120,000 distinct CDR3 sequences, over 70% seen once. As concerns this clonotype: Its antigen is as yet unknown. Mismatch with germline at one junction end may stem from a read error.

No cell sorting was done before RNA was extracted from the tissue. The rearrangement uses TRBV4-3 and TRBJ2-1, with TRBD2 identical over 7 bases. This clonotype was obtained from a man between 65 and 85 years old with non-small cell lung cancer. Sequenced: lung tumor tissue. The CDR3 protein is CASSQAPAGAQYNEQFF. The CDR3 bases are TGCGCTAGCAGCCAAGCCCCGGCGGGAGCTCAATACAATGAGCAGTTCTTC.